This T cell receptor (beta chain) is from a study of T-cell memory formation after mild COVID-19. Study results and limitations: Clones that got smaller from day 15 to 85 had even CD4/CD8, while clones growing later tipped toward CD4+. Of the contracting clones, CD4+ ones lay mainly in CM and EM, and CD8+ ones in EMRA.

In TCRdb, the 5' RACE reads were re-called with MiXCR into one record per CDR3 protein. The sample has about 400,000 distinct CDR3 sequences, roughly an eighth seen once. CDR1 is LNHDA, CDR2 SQIVND, per germline (reference sequence). This CDR3 contains 13 residues. V lost 7 bases and J 7 bases, leaving 11 bases between the germline ends. Turning to this clonotype: Its antigen is undetermined.

The source of this sequence is a man between 18 and 29 years old who had mild COVID-19 (a few samples of this study predate the infection). Cell type and time point are not known. The sequencing sample was made of PBMCs or a T cell subset sorted from them (not recorded which). The chain uses TRBV19 and TRBJ1-6; the D gene is possibly TRBD1 (5 bases). This chain's CDR3 is CASKGPLNSPLHF. DNA of the CDR3: TGTGCCAGTAAGGGGCCCCTAAATTCACCCCTCCACTTT.